This T cell receptor beta chain came from a study of OX40 agonist ivuxolimab in advanced cancers. Whole-study results and caveats: The antigens recognized by the expanded peripheral T cells, that is their antigen specificity, were not determined.

Measured with immunoSEQ multiplex PCR; TCRdb has only the in-frame clones, and not every one. The sample lists around 40,000 clones, more than 75% seen once, with approximately 15% in the top ten. Comments on this clone: Its antigen is not known.

V lost 0 bases, J lost 0 bases, and 10 bases lay in between. Germline assignment: CDR1 SGHRS and CDR2 YFSETQ. There are 15 residues in the CDR3. This chain links TRBV5-1 with TRBJ2-7; no reliable D call. The origin of this receptor is an adult with an advanced solid tumor such as melanoma, head and neck, liver or kidney cancer. The input for sequencing was CD4+ or CD8+ T cells sorted from blood, taken in a trial of the OX40 agonist ivuxolimab. The CDR3 DNA reads TGCGCCAGCAGCTTGGGTGTCCCCTCCTCCTACGAGCAGTACTTC. This sequence encodes CASSLGVPSSYEQYF.